The 32 T cell receptor beta chains reported below all come from one sample, sequenced in a study of molecular identifiers for immune sequencing clone quantification. TCRdb re-derived calls from the PCR reads in MiXCR, one entry per CDR3 protein. This sample yields a few hundred thousand distinct CDR3 sequences, of which 25% are seen a single time; approximately 0.76% belongs to the top ten. Sample: naive CD8+ T cells from blood, with Jurkat cell RNA spiked in. As to subset: FACS-sorted CD8+CD4-CCR7+CD45RA+ naive T cells. The source of these receptors is a human donor in good health. Some libraries in this study had Jurkat cell RNA spiked in.

This clonotype has more than one count but fewer than ten. The chain combines TRBV28 with TRBJ2-7; D not resolved. V gave up 7 bases and J gave up 0 bases, with 16 bases separating them. CDR1 MDHEN and CDR2 SYDVKM come from the germline V gene. The CDR3 loop spans 15 amino acids. CDR3 nucleotide sequence: TGTGCCAGCACCGGTCTGCGGAGCAGCTCCTACGAGCAGTACTTC. This codes for CASTGLRSSSYEQYF.

On this clonotype itself: The junction shows a germline mismatch at one end, possibly a read error. This chain links TRBV4-3 with TRBJ1-1; 7 bases fit TRBD1. Germline CDR1 is LGHNA and CDR2 is YSLEER. This CDR3 is 14 amino acids long. The CDR3 region has the DNA TGCGCCAGCAGCCAAGACAGGGGGGGAACTGAAGCTCTCTTT. Translation gives CASSQDRGGTEALF.

In the case of this clonotype: Germline is not matched at one junction end, which may reflect a read error. The chain joins TRBV7-9 to TRBJ2-7; D not certain. CDR1 is SEHNR, CDR2 FQNEAQ, per germline (reference sequence). There are 12 residues in the CDR3. The DNA of the CDR3 is TGTGCCAGCAGACCCCTAAAATACGGGCAGTACTTC. Protein: CASRPLKYGQYF.

V and J are TRBV7-8 and TRBJ2-7, with D tentatively TRBD1 (6 bases). With 3 bases removed from V and 6 bases from J, the gap between germline ends came to 9 bases. Germline CDR1 is SGHVS and CDR2 is FQNEAQ. The CDR3 spans 12 residues. DNA for the CDR3: TGTGCCAGCAGCTTGCAGGGGTTCGAGCAGTACTTC. It specifies CASSLQGFEQYF.

This clonotype turned up a few times. The rearrangement joins TRBV5-1 to TRBJ1-1; 9 nucleotides match TRBD1. The V gene end was trimmed by 4 bases and the J gene end by 2 bases; junction bases not matched to a gene: 6. CDR1 is SGHRS, CDR2 YFSETQ, per germline. This CDR3 has 15 amino acids. CDR3 nucleotides: TGCGCCAGCAGCCCAGGACAGGGGATTAACACTGAAGCTTTCTTT. Encoded protein: CASSPGQGINTEAFF.

This chain uses TRBV19 with TRBJ2-1; 7 nucleotides align to TRBD2. The germline V gene has CDR1 LNHDA and CDR2 SQIVND (reference sequence). V lost 4 bases, J lost 8 bases, and 5 bases stayed unmatched. This CDR3 is 13 amino acids long. The CDR3 coding sequence is TGTGCCAGTAGTAGTAGTGGGGGGGATGAGCAGTTCTTC. Protein product: CASSSSGGDEQFF.

This clonotype has ten or more counts. The rearrangement uses TRBV27 and TRBJ2-3; the D is unclear. The CDR3 loop spans 13 amino acids. Trimming removed 7 bases from V and 1 base from J, with 9 bases in between. CDR1 MNHEY and CDR2 SMNVEV come from the germline V gene (reference sequence). The CDR3 coding sequence is TGTGCCAGCACTCTGACGGGCACAGATACGCAGTATTTT. It encodes CASTLTGTDTQYF.

The chain recombines TRBV5-6 with TRBJ1-1; D remains unclear. Germline loops: CDR1 SGHDT, CDR2 YYEEEE. The ends were cut back, 2 bases at V and 4 bases at J, with 12 bases in the middle. CDR3 length: 14 amino acids. The CDR3 DNA reads as TGTGCCAGCAGCTTCTTGCAGGAAGGCACTGAAGCTTTCTTT. Protein: CASSFLQEGTEAFF.

For this clonotype: One base away lies a much larger clone, so this may be a sequencing read error. The rearrangement uses TRBV9 and TRBJ2-2; the match to TRBD2 covers 11 bases. Germline V gene sequence: CDR1 SGDLS, CDR2 YYNGEE. The CDR3 runs to 15 residues. The V and J ends lost 0 bases and 6 bases, in that order; junction bases with no gene match: 1. CDR3 in DNA: TGTGCCAGCAGCGTAGCTAGCGGGGGGCCCGGGGAGCTGTTTTTT. Protein: CASSVASGGPGELFF.

The chain uses TRBV19 and TRBJ2-1; 14 positions match TRBD2. Germline lookup yields CDR1 LNHDA and CDR2 SQIVND (reference sequence). With V trimmed by 3 bases and J by 7 bases, 2 bases remained unmatched. CDR3 length: 15 residues. The CDR3 region has the DNA TGTGCCAGTAGTATTGGGACTAGCGGGAGAAATGAGCAGTTCTTC. Translation: CASSIGTSGRNEQFF.

There are many counts of this clonotype. The gene calls are TRBV7-6 and TRBJ1-1; 7 nucleotides line up with TRBD1. Germline V gene sequence: CDR1 SGHVS, CDR2 FNYEAQ. The CDR3 length is 18 residues. The ends lost 1 base at V and 4 bases at J; junction bases unmatched: 15. The CDR3 DNA follows: TGTGCCAGCAGCTTAGACATCATCACCGACAGGGCATTCACTGAAGCTTTCTTT. Residues: CASSLDIITDRAFTEAFF.

This clonotype was recorded a few times. This chain connects TRBV28 to TRBJ2-1, with 9 bases that match TRBD2. V shed 6 bases and J 3 bases; nucleotides not matched to a gene: 9. This CDR3 contains 16 residues. The germline V gene encodes CDR1 MDHEN and CDR2 SYDVKM. The CDR3 DNA reads as TGTGCCAGCAGCCTGACTATAGCGGGGGACTACAATGAGCAGTTCTTC. Translated: CASSLTIAGDYNEQFF. The whole variable domain, filled in from reference TRBV28 and TRBJ2-1, reads DVKVTQSSRYLVKRTGEKVFLECVQDMDHENMFWYRQDPGLGLRLIYFSYDVKMKEKGDIPEGYSVSREKKERFSLILESASTNQTSMYLCASSLTIAGDYNEQFFGPGTRLTVL.

A few counts support this clonotype. V is TRBV29-1 and J is TRBJ2-1, with 7 bases lining up with TRBD1. Germline CDR1 SQVTM, CDR2 ANQGSEA. This CDR3 has 14 amino acids. The DNA of the CDR3 is TGCAGAGTAAGGGGGCCCCTAGATGACAATGAGCAGTTCTTC. It translates to CRVRGPLDDNEQFF.

This clonotype was seen a handful of times. This chain links TRBV2 with TRBJ1-2; 10 bases match TRBD1. Germline lookup yields CDR1 SNHLY and CDR2 FYNNEI. V dropped 3 bases and J dropped 6; count of bases not matched to a gene: 7. The CDR3 covers 15 residues. This CDR3 is CASSDPGQGVDGYTF. Written as DNA, the CDR3 is TGTGCCAGCAGTGACCCAGGACAGGGGGTCGATGGCTACACCTTC.

This chain uses TRBV29-1 with TRBJ2-1; TRBD2 aligns across 13 bases. Looked up from germline, CDR1 is SQVTM and CDR2 is ANQGSEA. The CDR3 is 15 amino acids. V lost 4 bases and J lost 8; bases outside the gene matches: 8. CDR3 nucleotides: TGCAGCGTTGCCTACACTAGCGGGAGGGCCGATGAGCAGTTCTTC. Amino acid sequence: CSVAYTSGRADEQFF.

This sequence joins TRBV25-1 and TRBJ1-1; TRBD1 matches at 10 bases. V lost 11 bases, J lost 7 bases, and 4 bases stayed unmatched. The CDR3 is 11 amino acids. Germline CDR1 is MGHDK and CDR2 is SYGVNS. The CDR3 is CAAGQGYEAFF. The DNA for the CDR3 is TGTGCCGCGGGACAGGGGTATGAAGCTTTCTTT.

The chain combines TRBV20-1 with TRBJ2-5, with no clear D. The germline V gene has CDR1 DFQATT and CDR2 SNEGSKA (reference sequence). CDR3 size: 13 residues. V was pared by 8 bases and J by 0 bases, with 13 bases between. The CDR3 DNA is TGCAGTACGCAGATTCCCAACCAAGAGACCCAGTACTTC. This encodes CSTQIPNQETQYF.

CDR3 DNA: TGTGCCAGCAGTTACCTCGCCAGGTCAATCTCCTACGAGCAGTACTTC. Its protein is CASSYLARSISYEQYF. The chain recombines TRBV6-2 or TRBV6-3 with TRBJ2-7; D remains ambiguous. The germline V and J ends were trimmed by 2 bases and 0 bases, with 14 bases remaining between them. Germline assignment: CDR1 MNHEY and CDR2 SVGEGT. The CDR3 consists of 16 residues.

Details on this clonotype: It is likely a read error, because the conserved phenylalanine at the end of the CDR3 is missing. The chain has TRBV30 and TRBJ2-7, with D perhaps assigned TRBD1 or TRBD2 (5 bases each). Trimming cost V 7 bases and J 2 bases, with 12 bases left between them. The CDR3 has 12 amino acids. Germline V gene data show CDR1 as GTSNPN and CDR2 as SVGIG (reference sequence). CDR3 DNA sequence: TGTGCCTACCGGGACGGGGCCTACGAGCAGTACCTC. The encoded protein is CAYRDGAYEQYL.

This clonotype was counted a few times. V is TRBV5-1 and J is TRBJ2-5; no clear D gene. The CDR3 length is 13 residues. Between the trimmed V and J ends, which lost 5 bases and 5 bases, there was a span of 13 bases. The germline gives CDR1 SGHRS, CDR2 YFSETQ. The chain's CDR3 is CASSWSVAETQYF. CDR3 bases: TGCGCCAGCAGTTGGTCAGTGGCCGAGACCCAGTACTTC.

Worth noting for this clonotype: A read error may be the cause here, since a much bigger clone is one base away. The J gene is TRBJ1-2, the V gene TRBV6-2 or TRBV6-3; D gene uncertain. This CDR3 region has 13 residues. Germline CDR1 reads MNHEY; CDR2 reads SVGEGT. CDR3 coding DNA: TGTGCCAGCAGCCTAGCCGCCCCCTATGTCTACACCTTC. Its protein product is CASSLAAPYVYTF.

In this sample, this clonotype turned up a few times. The V call is TRBV7-9, the J call TRBJ2-7; TRBD1 agrees at 7 bases. This CDR3 is 16 amino acids long. V dropped 5 bases and J dropped 0; count of bases not matched to a gene: 10. Germline V CDR1 and CDR2: SEHNR, FQNEAQ (reference sequence). The CDR3 here is CASSAWDSESSYEQYF. CDR3 in DNA: TGTGCCAGCAGCGCCTGGGACAGCGAGAGCTCCTACGAGCAGTACTTC.

As for this clonotype: At one of its ends the junction is not consistent with the germline gene, which may arise from a read error. The rearrangement joins TRBV24-1 to TRBJ1-1; D is ambiguous. The CDR3 loop spans 13 amino acids. In germline, CDR1 is KGHDR, CDR2 SFDVKD. CDR3 in DNA: TGTGCCACCAGAGACTCCGGCGACACTGAAGCTTTCTTC. Translated: CATRDSGDTEAFF.

The chain carries TRBV7-9 and TRBJ1-1, with D possibly matching TRBD1 (5 bases). CDR3 length: 15 residues. Trimming pared 5 bases from V and 4 bases from J, leaving 17 bases between. The germline V gene has CDR1 SEHNR and CDR2 FQNEAQ (reference sequence). DNA of the CDR3: TGTGCCAGCAGCCCGCAGGGAGTAGTAGGCACTGAAGCTTTCTTT. It specifies CASSPQGVVGTEAFF. Combining the CDR3 with reference TRBV7-9 and TRBJ1-1 gives the whole variable domain DTGVSQNPRHKITKRGQNVTFRCDPISEHNRLYWYRQTLGQGPEFLTYFQNEAQLEKSRLLSDRFSAERPKGSFSTLEIQRTEQGDSAMYLCASSPQGVVGTEAFFGQGTRLTVV.

Comments on this clonotype: At one boundary the junction diverges from the germline segment, which might be a read error. J is TRBJ2-5 and V is TRBV28; perhaps TRBD2 as D (6 bases). This CDR3 has 18 residues. In germline, CDR1 is MDHEN, CDR2 SYDVKM. The CDR3 DNA sequence: TGTGCCAGCAGTACACCTACCCGATCCGGGGGTAGGCAAGAGCCCCAGTACTTC. This sequence encodes CASSTPTRSGGRQEPQYF.

This clonotype was recorded many times. V and J are TRBV28 and TRBJ2-7; D is possibly TRBD1 (6 bases). Trimming took 7 bases from V and 3 from J, leaving 25 bases between them. Looked up from germline, CDR1 is MDHEN and CDR2 is SYDVKM. There are 17 residues in the CDR3. The CDR3 here is CASTSLLGGPADYEQYF. Written as DNA, the CDR3 is TGTGCCAGCACCTCACTCCTAGGGGGACCCGCCGACTACGAGCAGTACTTC. The complete variable domain, with remaining parts taken from reference TRBV28 and TRBJ2-7, reads DVKVTQSSRYLVKRTGEKVFLECVQDMDHENMFWYRQDPGLGLRLIYFSYDVKMKEKGDIPEGYSVSREKKERFSLILESASTNQTSMYLCASTSLLGGPADYEQYFGPGTRLTVT.

Many counts were recorded for this clonotype. The J gene is TRBJ2-7, the V gene TRBV7-9; weak D call: TRBD1 (6 bases). CDR1 and CDR2 from the germline V gene are SEHNR and FQNEAQ (reference sequence). Trimming shortened V by 2 bases and J by 2 bases, and 10 bases separated the two germline ends. The CDR3 covers 14 residues. The CDR3 region is CASSLQGRAYEQYF. The CDR3 nucleotides read TGTGCCAGCAGCTTACAGGGGCGAGCCTACGAGCAGTACTTC.

This chain connects TRBV3-1 to TRBJ2-5, with 13 bases matching TRBD2. In germline, CDR1 is LGHDT, CDR2 YNNKEL (reference sequence). This CDR3 region has 16 residues. V shed 2 bases, J shed 8 bases, and the junction held 8 bases outside the gene matches. In nucleotides, the CDR3 is TGTGCCAGCAGCCAACAAGGACTAGCGGGGGATATTACCCAGTACTTC. This codes for CASSQQGLAGDITQYF.

Comment on this clonotype: At one of its ends the junction is not consistent with the germline gene, which may arise from a read error. CDR3 sequence reads: CASSDLNSYNEQLF. DNA for the CDR3: TGTGCCAGCAGTGATCTTAACAGCTACAATGAGCAGCTCTTC. J is TRBJ2-1 and V is TRBV2; D remains unclear. The germline V gene encodes CDR1 SNHLY and CDR2 FYNNEI. This CDR3 is 14 amino acids long. Based on the CDR3 plus reference TRBV2 and TRBJ2-1, the full variable domain is EPEVTQTPSHQVTQMGQEVILRCVPISNHLYFYWYRQILGQKVEFLVSFYNNEISEKSEIFDDQFSVERPDGSNFTLKIRSTKLEDSAMYFCASSDLNSYNEQLFGPGTRLTVL.

The table lists this clonotype with many counts. The rearrangement joins TRBV14 to TRBJ2-7, with TRBD2 matching over 7 bases. V was clipped by 0 bases and J by 6 bases; unmatched bases: 8. Germline V gene sequence: CDR1 SGHDN, CDR2 FVKESK. The CDR3 is 15 residues long. The CDR3 DNA reads TGTGCCAGCAGCCAAGATCGGTCGGGACTAAGCGAGCAGTACTTC. It specifies CASSQDRSGLSEQYF.

This clonotype was seen ten or more times. CDR3 protein: CASSLDRAWGQPQHF. In nucleotides, the CDR3 is TGTGCCAGCAGCTTAGACCGGGCCTGGGGTCAGCCCCAGCATTTT. This chain uses TRBV7-2 with TRBJ1-5; D is unresolved. The CDR3 is 15 residues long. The V end was cut by 1 base, the J end by 6 bases, with 13 bases between. The germline gives CDR1 SGHTA, CDR2 FQGNSA.

About this clonotype: The CDR3 end shows no conserved phenylalanine or tryptophan, and so a read error is likely. The chain joins TRBV6-1 to TRBJ1-1, with D unclear. CDR1 is MNHNS and CDR2 is SASEGT in the germline V gene. CDR3 length: 13 residues. Trimming stripped 5 bases from V and 4 bases from J, with 11 bases between. The CDR3 sequence is CASSLSAPTEAFS. DNA of the CDR3: TGTGCCAGCAGTTTATCAGCACCCACTGAAGCTTTCTCT.